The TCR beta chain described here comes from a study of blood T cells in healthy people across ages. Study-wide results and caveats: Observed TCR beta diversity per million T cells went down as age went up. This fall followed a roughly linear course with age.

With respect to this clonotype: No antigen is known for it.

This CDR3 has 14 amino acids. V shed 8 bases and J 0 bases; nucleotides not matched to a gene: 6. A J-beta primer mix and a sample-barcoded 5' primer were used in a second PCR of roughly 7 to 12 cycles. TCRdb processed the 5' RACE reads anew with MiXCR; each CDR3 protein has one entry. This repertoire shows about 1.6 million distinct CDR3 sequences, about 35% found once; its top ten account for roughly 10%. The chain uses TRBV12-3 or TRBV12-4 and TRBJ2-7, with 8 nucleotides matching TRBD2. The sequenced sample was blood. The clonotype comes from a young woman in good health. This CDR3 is CASAAGGPSYEQYF. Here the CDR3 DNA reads TGTGCCAGCGCCGCGGGGGGCCCCTCCTACGAGCAGTACTTC.